The T cell receptor (beta chain) under discussion was sequenced for a study of blood T cell repertoires in COVID-19. This CDR3 is 14 amino acids long. V shed 6 bases and J shed 10 bases, with 21 bases lying between them. The germline V gene encodes CDR1 SGHNT and CDR2 YENEEA. The Seattle patients, enrolled during active infection, were followed longitudinally. Here immunoSEQ multiplex PCR was the method, and the copy in TCRdb shows in-frame clones only, minus some. The repertoire holds about 47,000 clones, with 81% as singletons. The source material was peripheral blood. The chain is built from TRBV11-3 and TRBJ1-2, with D possibly matching TRBD1 (6 bases). This receptor was identified in a woman older than 75 with COVID-19, enrolled during active disease. The CDR3, as DNA: TGTGCCAGCAGTCGAGGGGGGGGCATGAGAGACTACACCTTC. Translated, it gives CASSRGGGMRDYTF.